This TCR beta chain stems from a study of shared clonotypes between healthy human individuals. Regarding the study as a whole: Between several donors, naive CD4 clonotypes were shared at a level of about 5%.

Division of CD4+ cells produced a CD45RA+ naive subset and a CD45RA-negative memory subset. Assay: immunoSEQ multiplex PCR; the TCRdb copy retains only in-frame clones and omits some. This table has roughly 2 million clones, 90% to 96% appearing once. This CDR3 has 19 amino acids. The germline V gene encodes CDR1 MNHNS and CDR2 SASEGT. V lost 4 bases to trimming and J lost 0 bases; unmatched junction nucleotides: 16. As regards this clone: Antigen: not known.

The chain uses TRBV6-1 and TRBJ2-7; 9 nucleotides line up with TRBD2. The material sequenced was naive CD4+ T cells sorted from blood. As for subset: CD45RA+ positively selected. The source of this sequence is a man aged 18 to 35 in good health. This chain's CDR3 is CASSAGTSSRGSVSYEQYF. The CDR3 DNA reads as TGTGCCAGCAGTGCCGGGACTAGCAGTCGGGGGTCGGTCTCCTACGAGCAGTACTTC.